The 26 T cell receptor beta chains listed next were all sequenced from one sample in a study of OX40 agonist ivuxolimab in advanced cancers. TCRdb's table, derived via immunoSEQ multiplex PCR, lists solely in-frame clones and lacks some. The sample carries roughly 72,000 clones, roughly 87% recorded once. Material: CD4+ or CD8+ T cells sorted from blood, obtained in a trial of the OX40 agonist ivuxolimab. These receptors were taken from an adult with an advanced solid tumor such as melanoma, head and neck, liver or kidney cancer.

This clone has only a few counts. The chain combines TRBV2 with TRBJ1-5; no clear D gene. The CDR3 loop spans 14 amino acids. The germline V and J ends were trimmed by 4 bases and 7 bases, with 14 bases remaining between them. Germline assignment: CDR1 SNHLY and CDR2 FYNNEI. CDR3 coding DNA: TGTGCCAGCAGTGGTGGAGAAGGAGGCCAGCCCCAGCATTTT. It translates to CASSGGEGGQPQHF.

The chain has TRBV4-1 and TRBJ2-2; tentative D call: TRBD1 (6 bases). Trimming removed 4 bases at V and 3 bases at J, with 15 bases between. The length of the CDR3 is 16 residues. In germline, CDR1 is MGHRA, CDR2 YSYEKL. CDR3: CASSPQKRQDTGELFF. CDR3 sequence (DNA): TGCGCCAGCAGCCCTCAGAAAAGACAGGACACCGGGGAGCTGTTTTTT.

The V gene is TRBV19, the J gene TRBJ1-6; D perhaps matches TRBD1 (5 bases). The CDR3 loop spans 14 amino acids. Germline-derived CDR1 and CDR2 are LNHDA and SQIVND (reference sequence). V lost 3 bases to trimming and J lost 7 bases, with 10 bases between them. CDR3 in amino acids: CASSMGGYNSPLHF. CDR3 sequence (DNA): TGTGCCAGTAGTATGGGGGGATACAATTCACCCCTCCACTTT.

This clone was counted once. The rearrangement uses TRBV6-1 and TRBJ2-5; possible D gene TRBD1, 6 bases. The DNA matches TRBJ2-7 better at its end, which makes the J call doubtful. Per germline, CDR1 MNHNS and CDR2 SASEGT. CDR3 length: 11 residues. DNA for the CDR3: TGTGCCAGCAAGCAGGGGTACGAGCAGTACTTC. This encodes CASKQGYEQYF.

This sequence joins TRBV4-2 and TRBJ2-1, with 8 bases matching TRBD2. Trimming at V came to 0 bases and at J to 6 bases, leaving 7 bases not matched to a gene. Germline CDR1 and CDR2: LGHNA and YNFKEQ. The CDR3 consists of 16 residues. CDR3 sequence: CASSQDRRGAVNEQFF. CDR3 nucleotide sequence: TGTGCCAGCAGCCAAGATCGGCGGGGGGCGGTCAATGAGCAGTTCTTC.

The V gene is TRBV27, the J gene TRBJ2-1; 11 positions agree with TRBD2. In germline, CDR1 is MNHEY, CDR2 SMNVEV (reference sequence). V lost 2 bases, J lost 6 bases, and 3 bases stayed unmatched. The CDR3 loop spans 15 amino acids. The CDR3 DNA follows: TGTGCCAGCAGTTTAGTGGGACTAGCGGTCAATGAGCAGTTCTTC. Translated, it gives CASSLVGLAVNEQFF.

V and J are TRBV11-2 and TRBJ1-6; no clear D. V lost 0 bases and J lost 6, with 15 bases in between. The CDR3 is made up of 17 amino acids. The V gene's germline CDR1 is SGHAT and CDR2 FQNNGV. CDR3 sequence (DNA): TGTGCCAGCAGCTTAGAAGGCCTTGCGGGCGTTAATTCACCCCTCCACTTT. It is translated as CASSLEGLAGVNSPLHF.

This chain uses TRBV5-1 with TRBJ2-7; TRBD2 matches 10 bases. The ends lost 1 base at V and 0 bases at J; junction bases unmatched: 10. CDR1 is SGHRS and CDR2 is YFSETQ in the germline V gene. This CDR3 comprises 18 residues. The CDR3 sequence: CASSLRVTQRGGSYEQYF. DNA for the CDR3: TGCGCCAGCAGCTTGAGGGTAACGCAGCGGGGGGGCTCCTACGAGCAGTACTTC.

CDR3 residues: CASSKYSYNEQFF. The CDR3 DNA is TGTGCCAGCAGCAAATACAGCTACAATGAGCAGTTCTTC. This chain uses TRBV21-1 with TRBJ2-1; the tabulated D call, TRBD1, remains unverified against the DNA. TRBV21-1 is tagged as a pseudogene. CDR3 size: 13 residues.

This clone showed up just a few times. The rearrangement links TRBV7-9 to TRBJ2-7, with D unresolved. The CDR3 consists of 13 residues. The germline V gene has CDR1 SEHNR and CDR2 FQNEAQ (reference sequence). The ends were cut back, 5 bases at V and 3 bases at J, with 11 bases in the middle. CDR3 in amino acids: CASSPGRFYEQYF. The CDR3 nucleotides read TGTGCCAGCAGCCCAGGACGGTTCTACGAGCAGTACTTC.

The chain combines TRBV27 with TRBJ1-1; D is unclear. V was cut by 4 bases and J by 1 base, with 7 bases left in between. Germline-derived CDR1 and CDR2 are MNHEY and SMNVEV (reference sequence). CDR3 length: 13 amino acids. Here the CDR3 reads CASSSRANTEAFF. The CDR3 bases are TGTGCCAGCAGTTCGCGAGCGAACACTGAAGCTTTCTTT.

The CDR3 loop is CASSLDRGLPQHF. In DNA, the CDR3 is TGTGCCAGCAGCTTGGACAGGGGGCTGCCCCAGCATTTT. The chain combines TRBV5-8 with TRBJ1-5; the match to TRBD1 covers 9 bases. This CDR3 comprises 13 residues. Germline CDR1 SGHTS, CDR2 YDEGEE. V was clipped by 0 bases and J by 9 bases; unmatched bases: 1.

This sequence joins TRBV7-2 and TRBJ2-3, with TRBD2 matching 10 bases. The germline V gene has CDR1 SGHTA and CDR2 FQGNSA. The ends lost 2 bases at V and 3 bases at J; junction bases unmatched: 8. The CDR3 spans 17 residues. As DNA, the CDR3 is TGTGCCAGCAGCTTAAGGTCAGCGGGAGGGTGGACAGATACGCAGTATTTT. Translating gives CASSLRSAGGWTDTQYF.

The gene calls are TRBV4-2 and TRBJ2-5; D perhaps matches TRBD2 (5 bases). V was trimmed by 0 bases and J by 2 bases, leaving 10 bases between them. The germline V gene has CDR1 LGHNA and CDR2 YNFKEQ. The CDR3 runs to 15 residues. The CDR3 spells CASSQEALEQETQYF. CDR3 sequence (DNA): TGTGCCAGCAGCCAAGAAGCACTAGAACAAGAGACCCAGTACTTC.

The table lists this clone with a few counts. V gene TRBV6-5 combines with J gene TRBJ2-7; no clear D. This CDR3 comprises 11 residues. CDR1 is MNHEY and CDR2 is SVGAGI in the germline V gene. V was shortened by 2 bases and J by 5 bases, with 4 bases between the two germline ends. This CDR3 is CASSYSDEQYF. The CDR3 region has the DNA TGTGCCAGCAGTTACAGCGACGAGCAGTACTTC.

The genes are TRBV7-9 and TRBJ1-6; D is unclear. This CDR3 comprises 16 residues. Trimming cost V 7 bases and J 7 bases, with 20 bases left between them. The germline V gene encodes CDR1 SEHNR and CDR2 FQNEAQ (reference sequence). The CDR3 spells CASNPGGVPGNSPLHF. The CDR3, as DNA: TGTGCCAGCAACCCCGGTGGGGTCCCGGGAAATTCACCCCTCCACTTT. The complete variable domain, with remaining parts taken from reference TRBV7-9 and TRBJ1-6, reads DTGVSQNPRHKITKRGQNVTFRCDPISEHNRLYWYRQTLGQGPEFLTYFQNEAQLEKSRLLSDRFSAERPKGSFSTLEIQRTEQGDSAMYLCASNPGGVPGNSPLHFGNGTRLTVT.

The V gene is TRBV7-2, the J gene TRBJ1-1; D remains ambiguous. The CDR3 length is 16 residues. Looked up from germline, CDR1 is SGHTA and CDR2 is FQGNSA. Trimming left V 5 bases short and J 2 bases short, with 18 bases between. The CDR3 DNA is TGTGCCAGCAGCCCCGGTGGGCGGGTAGGAAACACTGAAGCTTTCTTT. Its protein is CASSPGGRVGNTEAFF.

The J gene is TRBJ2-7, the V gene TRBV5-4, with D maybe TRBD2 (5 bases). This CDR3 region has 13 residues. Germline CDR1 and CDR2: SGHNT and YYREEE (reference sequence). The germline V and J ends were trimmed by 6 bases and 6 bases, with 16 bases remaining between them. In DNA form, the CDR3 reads TGTGCCAGCACCACTACGGCGGGCTCCGAGCAGTACTTC. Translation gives CASTTTAGSEQYF.

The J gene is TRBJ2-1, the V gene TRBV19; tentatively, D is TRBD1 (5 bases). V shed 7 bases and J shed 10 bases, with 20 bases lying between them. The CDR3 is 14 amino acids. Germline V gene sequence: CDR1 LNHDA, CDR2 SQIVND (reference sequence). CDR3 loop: CASIQGRVLGEQFF. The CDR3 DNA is TGTGCCAGTATCCAGGGTCGGGTTTTAGGGGAGCAGTTCTTC.

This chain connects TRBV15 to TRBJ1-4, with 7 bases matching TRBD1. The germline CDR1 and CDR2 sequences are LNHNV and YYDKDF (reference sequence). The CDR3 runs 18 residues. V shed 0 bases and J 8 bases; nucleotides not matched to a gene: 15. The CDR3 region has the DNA TGTGCCACCAGCAGAGATGGGTACAGGGGATTGTTTGACGAAAAACTGTTTTTT. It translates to CATSRDGYRGLFDEKLFF.

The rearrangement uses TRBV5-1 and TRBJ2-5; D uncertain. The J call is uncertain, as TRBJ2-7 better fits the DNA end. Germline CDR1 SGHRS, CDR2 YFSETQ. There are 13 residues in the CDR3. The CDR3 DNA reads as TGCGCCAGCAGCTTTAATACCTACTACGAGCAGTACTTC. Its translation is CASSFNTYYEQYF.

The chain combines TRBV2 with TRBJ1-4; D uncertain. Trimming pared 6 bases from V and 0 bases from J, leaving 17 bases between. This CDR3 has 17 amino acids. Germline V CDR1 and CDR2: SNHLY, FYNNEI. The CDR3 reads CASRKRKGTATNEKLFF. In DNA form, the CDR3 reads TGTGCCAGCAGAAAAAGAAAGGGAACCGCAACTAATGAAAAACTGTTTTTT. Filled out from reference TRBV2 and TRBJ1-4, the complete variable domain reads EPEVTQTPSHQVTQMGQEVILRCVPISNHLYFYWYRQILGQKVEFLVSFYNNEISEKSEIFDDQFSVERPDGSNFTLKIRSTKLEDSAMYFCASRKRKGTATNEKLFFGSGTQLSVL.

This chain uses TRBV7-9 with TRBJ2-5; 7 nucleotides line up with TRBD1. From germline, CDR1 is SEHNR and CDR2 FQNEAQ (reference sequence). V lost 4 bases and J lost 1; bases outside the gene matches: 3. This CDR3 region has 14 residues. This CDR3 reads CASSSRQGQETQYF. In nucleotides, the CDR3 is TGTGCCAGCAGCTCGAGACAGGGCCAAGAGACCCAGTACTTC.

The CDR3 bases are TGTGCCAGCAGCTTAGGGACTAGCCTCGAGCAGTACTTC. Translated: CASSLGTSLEQYF. The chain employs TRBV7-9 and TRBJ2-7, with 8 positions matching TRBD2. Germline CDR1 and CDR2: SEHNR and FQNEAQ (reference sequence). This CDR3 has 13 amino acids. The J segment lost 6 bases and the V segment lost 1 base, leaving 2 bases of the junction unmatched.

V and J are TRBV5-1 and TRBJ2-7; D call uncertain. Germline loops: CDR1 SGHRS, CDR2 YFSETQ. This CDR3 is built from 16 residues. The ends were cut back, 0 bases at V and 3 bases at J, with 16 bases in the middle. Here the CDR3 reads CASSLEGYRGYYEQYF. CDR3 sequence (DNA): TGCGCCAGCAGCTTGGAGGGCTACCGCGGTTACTACGAGCAGTACTTC.

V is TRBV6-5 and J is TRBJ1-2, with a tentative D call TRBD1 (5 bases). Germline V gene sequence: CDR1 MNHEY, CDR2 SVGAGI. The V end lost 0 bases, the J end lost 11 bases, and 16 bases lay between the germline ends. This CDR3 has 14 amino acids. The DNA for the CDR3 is TGTGCCAGCAGTTACTCCCAGGGCCAGGGTGGATACACCTTC. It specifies CASSYSQGQGGYTF.